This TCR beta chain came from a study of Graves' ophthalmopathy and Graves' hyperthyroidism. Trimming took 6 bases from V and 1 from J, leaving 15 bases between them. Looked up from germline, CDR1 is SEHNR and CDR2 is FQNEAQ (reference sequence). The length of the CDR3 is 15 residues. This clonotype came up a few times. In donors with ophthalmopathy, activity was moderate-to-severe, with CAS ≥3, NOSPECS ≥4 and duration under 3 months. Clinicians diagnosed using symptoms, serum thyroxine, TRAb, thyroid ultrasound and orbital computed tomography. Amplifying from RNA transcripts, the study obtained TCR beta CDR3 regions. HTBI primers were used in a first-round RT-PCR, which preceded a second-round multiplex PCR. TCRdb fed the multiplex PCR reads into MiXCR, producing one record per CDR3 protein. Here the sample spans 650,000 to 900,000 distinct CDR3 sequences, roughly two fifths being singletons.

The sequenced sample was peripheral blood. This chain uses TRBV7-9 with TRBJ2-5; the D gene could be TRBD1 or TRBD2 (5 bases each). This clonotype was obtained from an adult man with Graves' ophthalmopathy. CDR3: CASSYQPGRQETQYF. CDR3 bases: TGTGCCAGCAGTTACCAGCCGGGACGCCAAGAGACCCAGTACTTC. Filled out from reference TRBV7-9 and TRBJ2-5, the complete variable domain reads DTGVSQNPRHKITKRGQNVTFRCDPISEHNRLYWYRQTLGQGPEFLTYFQNEAQLEKSRLLSDRFSAERPKGSFSTLEIQRTEQGDSAMYLCASSYQPGRQETQYFGPGTRLLVL.